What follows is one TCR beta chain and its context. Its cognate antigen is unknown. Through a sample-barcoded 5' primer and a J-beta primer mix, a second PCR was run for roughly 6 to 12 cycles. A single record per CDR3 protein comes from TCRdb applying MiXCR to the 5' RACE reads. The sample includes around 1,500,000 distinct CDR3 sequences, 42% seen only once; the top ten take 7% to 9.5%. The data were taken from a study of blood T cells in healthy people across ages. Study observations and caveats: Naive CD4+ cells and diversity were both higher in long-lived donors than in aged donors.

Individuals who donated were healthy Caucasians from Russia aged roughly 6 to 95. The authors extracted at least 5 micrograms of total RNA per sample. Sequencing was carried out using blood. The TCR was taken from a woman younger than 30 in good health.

CDR3 loop: CASLAWPRATGYTF. CDR3 DNA sequence: TGTGCCAGCCTTGCATGGCCCAGGGCGACGGGCTACACCTTC. The chain has TRBV28 and TRBJ1-2; maybe TRBD1 (5 bases). V lost 8 bases and J lost 8, with 21 bases in between. The V gene's germline CDR1 is MDHEN and CDR2 SYDVKM. The CDR3 loop spans 14 amino acids.